Listed below are T cell receptor beta chains from one sample, sequenced in a study of T cell repertoires in cytomegalovirus infection. TCRdb analysed the reads with MiXCR anew, one entry per CDR3 protein. The sample contains roughly 240,000 distinct CDR3 sequences, 6.5% of which appear only once. The sample taken for sequencing was PBMCs. The source of these receptors is a human donor in good health (CMV status not recorded). Some clones in this sample may be carry-over from other donors' samples. CDR3s include the opening cysteine and the closing phenylalanine or tryptophan. The order of the fields is D gene, clone size, V gene, J gene, CDR3 protein, CDR3 DNA. The D gene is left open where the match is weak. Some rows mark clone size as missing; the rest say once, few, many or name a class of expanded clone.

NA	few	TRBV12-3/TRBV12-4	TRBJ2-7	CASSRRGGPDYEQYF	TGTGCCAGCAGCCGACGGGGCGGACCTGACTACGAGCAGTACTTC
NA	many	TRBV28	TRBJ2-5	CASSPQKRDQYF	TGTGCCAGCAGCCCCCAGAAACGCGACCAGTACTTC
NA	many	TRBV5-1	TRBJ1-2	CASSTDGNYGYTF	TGCGCCAGCAGCACGGACGGAAACTATGGCTACACCTTC
TRBD1	many	TRBV20-1	TRBJ2-7	CSARDSRTYEQYF	TGCAGTGCCCGGGACAGCCGAACCTACGAGCAGTACTTC
NA	many	TRBV20-1	TRBJ2-5	CSAVGGAREETQYF	TGCAGTGCCGTAGGAGGGGCACGAGAAGAGACCCAGTACTTC
NA	many	TRBV2	TRBJ2-7	CASSERLTYEQYF	TGTGCCAGCAGTGAAAGACTAACCTACGAGCAGTACTTC
NA	many	TRBV29-1	TRBJ2-2	CSAGGQGGPGELFF	TGCAGCGCCGGGGGGCAGGGTGGCCCCGGGGAGCTGTTTTTT
TRBD2	many	TRBV7-2	TRBJ2-7	CASSSGLAGGSQYF	TGTGCCAGCAGCTCAGGACTAGCGGGGGGATCGCAGTACTTC
NA	few	TRBV20-1	TRBJ1-1	CSARSRLDTEAFF	TGCAGTGCTAGATCGCGGTTGGACACTGAAGCTTTCTTT
TRBD1	many	TRBV20-1	TRBJ1-6	CSAPYLGQGATSYNSPLHF	TGCAGTGCTCCTTACCTTGGACAGGGGGCGACGTCCTATAATTCACCCCTCCACTTT
NA	few	TRBV29-1	TRBJ2-7	CSTKNRVDEQYF	TGCAGCACCAAAAACAGGGTTGACGAGCAGTACTTC
TRBD1	many	TRBV28	TRBJ1-5	CASSPTGTGNQPQHF	TGTGCCAGCAGCCCTACTGGGACAGGGAACCAGCCCCAGCATTTT
NA	many	TRBV28	TRBJ1-5	CASSALTPRRQDQPQHF	TGTGCCAGCAGTGCTTTAACCCCTCGCAGGCAGGATCAGCCCCAGCATTTT
TRBD1	many	TRBV7-2	TRBJ1-1	CASSSGQGVWNTEAFF	TGTGCCAGCAGCTCAGGACAGGGTGTATGGAACACTGAAGCTTTCTTT
NA	many	TRBV7-9	TRBJ2-1	CASSLGRSDNEQFF	TGTGCCAGCAGCTTGGGGCGAAGCGACAATGAGCAGTTCTTC
TRBD1	many	TRBV12-3/TRBV12-4	TRBJ2-3	CASIKGAIDTQYF	TGTGCCAGCATCAAGGGGGCAATAGATACGCAGTATTTT
NA	many	TRBV7-2	TRBJ2-7	CASSPVAGPYEQYF	TGTGCCAGCAGCCCCGTGGCTGGCCCCTACGAGCAGTACTTC
NA	many	TRBV5-5	TRBJ2-5	CASSLVAEKETQYF	TGTGCCAGCAGCTTGGTGGCGGAAAAAGAGACCCAGTACTTC
NA	many	TRBV2	TRBJ2-3	CATAGLRLTQYF	TGTGCCACAGCCGGCTTGAGGTTGACGCAGTATTTT
NA	many	TRBV7-9	TRBJ1-1	CASSLARGAPNTEAFF	TGTGCCAGCAGCTTAGCGAGGGGGGCGCCGAACACTGAAGCTTTCTTT
TRBD1	NA	TRBV5-1	TRBJ1-6	CASSPWTGGNSPLHF	TGCGCCAGCAGCCCCTGGACAGGGGGCAACTCACCCCTCCACTTT
NA	many	TRBV7-2	TRBJ2-3	CASSLPPWGPEDTQYF	TGTGCCAGCAGCTTGCCGCCCTGGGGGCCCGAAGATACGCAGTATTTT
NA	many	TRBV7-6	TRBJ1-1	CASSGRMNTEAFF	TGTGCCAGCAGCGGGCGCATGAACACTGAAGCTTTCTTT
NA	many	TRBV5-5	TRBJ2-7	CASSEGRQSSYEQYF	TGTGCCAGCAGCGAAGGCAGGCAGAGCTCCTACGAGCAGTACTTC
TRBD1	many	TRBV15	TRBJ1-2	CATSSRTGADYGYTF	TGTGCCACCAGCAGCAGGACAGGGGCGGACTATGGCTACACCTTC
NA	few	TRBV29-1	TRBJ2-1	CSVALSLYDEQFF	TGCAGCGTTGCTCTTTCCCTTTACGATGAGCAGTTCTTC
NA	many	TRBV7-2	TRBJ1-3	CASSLYRSHSSGNTIYF	TGTGCCAGCAGCCTTTACAGATCCCACTCTTCCGGAAACACCATATATTTT
NA	few	TRBV12-5	TRBJ2-3	CASGRGTLSTDTQYF	TGTGCTAGTGGCCGAGGGACTCTTAGCACAGATACGCAGTATTTT